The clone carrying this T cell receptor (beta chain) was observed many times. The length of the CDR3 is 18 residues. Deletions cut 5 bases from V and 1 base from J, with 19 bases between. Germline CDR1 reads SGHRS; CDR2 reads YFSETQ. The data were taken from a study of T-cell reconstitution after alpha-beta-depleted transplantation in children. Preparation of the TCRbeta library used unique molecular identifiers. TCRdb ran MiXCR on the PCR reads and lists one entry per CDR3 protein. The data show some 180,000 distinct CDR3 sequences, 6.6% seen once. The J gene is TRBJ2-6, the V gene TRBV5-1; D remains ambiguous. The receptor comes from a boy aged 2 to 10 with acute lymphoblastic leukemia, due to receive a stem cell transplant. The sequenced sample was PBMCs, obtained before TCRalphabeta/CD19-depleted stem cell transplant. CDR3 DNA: TGCGCCAGCAGGTTTCGGGTCGGCGGTGGGTCTGGGGCCAACGTCCTGACTTTC. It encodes CASRFRVGGGSGANVLTF.